This TCR beta chain was obtained from a study of blood T cell repertoires in COVID-19. Study overall: The United States, Italy and Spain provided the acute and convalescent COVID-19 samples. T cells, B-cell-depleted T cells, or PBMCs provided the cDNA or gDNA that served as material.

In the authors' methods: Reference gene primer amplification gave estimated nucleated cell counts. TCRdb's copy holds only in-frame clones and misses some; the assay was immunoSEQ multiplex PCR. That table is the source of V, J and clone size, and D and trimming were worked out from the DNA. The table lists some 240,000 clones, roughly 80% of them singletons, with about 3.4% in the top ten. The CDR3 loop spans 15 amino acids. Per germline, CDR1 LNHDA and CDR2 SQIVND (reference sequence). Trimming at V came to 4 bases and at J to 4 bases, leaving 4 bases not matched to a gene. Recovered participants had two consecutive negative NP/OP PCR tests, healthcare professional clearance, or symptom resolution.

The TCR comes from a man between 50 and 59 years old who had recovered from COVID-19. The source material was PBMCs or T cells enriched from blood (not recorded which). V is TRBV19 and J is TRBJ2-2, with 9 bases fitting TRBD2. CDR3 DNA: TGTGCCAGTAGTAAGGAGGGACTAGCCACCGGGGAGCTGTTTTTT. It translates to CASSKEGLATGELFF.